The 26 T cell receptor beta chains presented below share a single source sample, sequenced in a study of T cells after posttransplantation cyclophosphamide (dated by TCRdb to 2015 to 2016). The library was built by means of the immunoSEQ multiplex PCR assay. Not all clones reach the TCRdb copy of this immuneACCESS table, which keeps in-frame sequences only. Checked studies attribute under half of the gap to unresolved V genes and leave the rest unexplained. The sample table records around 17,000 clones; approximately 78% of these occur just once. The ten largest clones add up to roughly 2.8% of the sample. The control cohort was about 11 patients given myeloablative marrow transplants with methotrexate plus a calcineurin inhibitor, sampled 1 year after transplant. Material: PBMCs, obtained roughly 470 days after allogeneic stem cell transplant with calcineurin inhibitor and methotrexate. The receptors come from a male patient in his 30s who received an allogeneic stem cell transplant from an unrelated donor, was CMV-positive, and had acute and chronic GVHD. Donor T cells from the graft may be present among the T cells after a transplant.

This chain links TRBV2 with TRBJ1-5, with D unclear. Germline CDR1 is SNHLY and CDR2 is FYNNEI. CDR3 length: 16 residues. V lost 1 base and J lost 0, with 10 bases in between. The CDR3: CASSEGEEYSNQPQHF. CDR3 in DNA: TGTGCCAGCAGTGAAGGGGAGGAATATAGCAATCAGCCCCAGCATTTT.

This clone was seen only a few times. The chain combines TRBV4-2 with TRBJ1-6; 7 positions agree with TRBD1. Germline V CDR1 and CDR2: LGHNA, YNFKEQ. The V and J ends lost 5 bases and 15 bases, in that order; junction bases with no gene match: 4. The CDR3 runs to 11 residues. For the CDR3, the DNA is TGTGCCAGCAGCGAAACAGGGGTCCTCCACTTT. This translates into CASSETGVLHF.

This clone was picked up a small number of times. The CDR3 bases are TGTGCTAGTGGTACCCCGGGACAGGGATCGCCTGAAGCTTTCTTT. It yields the protein CASGTPGQGSPEAFF. The V gene is TRBV12-5, the J gene TRBJ1-1; TRBD1 matches at 9 bases. CDR3 size: 15 residues. Trimming at V came to 5 bases and at J to 6 bases, leaving 10 bases not matched to a gene. Germline V CDR1 and CDR2: LGHNT, FRNRAP.

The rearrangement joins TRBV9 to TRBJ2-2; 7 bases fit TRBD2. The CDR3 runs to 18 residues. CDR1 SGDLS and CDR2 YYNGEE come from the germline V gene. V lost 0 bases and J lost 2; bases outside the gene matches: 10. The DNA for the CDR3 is TGTGCCAGCAGCGTAGGGTCCGACGGGAGGCGTAACACCGGGGAGCTGTTTTTT. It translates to CASSVGSDGRRNTGELFF.

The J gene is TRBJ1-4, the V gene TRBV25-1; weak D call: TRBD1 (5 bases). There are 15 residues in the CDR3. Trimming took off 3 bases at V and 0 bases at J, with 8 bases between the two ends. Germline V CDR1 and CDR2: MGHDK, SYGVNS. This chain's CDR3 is CASSDQGATNEKLFF. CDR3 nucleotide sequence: TGTGCCAGCAGTGACCAGGGTGCAACTAATGAAAAACTGTTTTTT.

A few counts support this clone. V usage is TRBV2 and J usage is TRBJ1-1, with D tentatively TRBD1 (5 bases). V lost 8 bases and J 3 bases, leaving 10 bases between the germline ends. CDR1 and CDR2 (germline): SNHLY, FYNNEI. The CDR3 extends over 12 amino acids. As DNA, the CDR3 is TGTGCCAGCGGGGCAGGGTACACTGAAGCTTTCTTT. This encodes CASGAGYTEAFF.

The CDR3 sequence: CASSVEAGSYNEQFF. The CDR3 region has the DNA TGTGCCAGCAGCGTAGAGGCAGGTTCCTACAATGAGCAGTTCTTC. The chain couples TRBV9 to TRBJ2-1; no clear D gene. The CDR3 spans 15 residues. Germline values: CDR1 SGDLS, CDR2 YYNGEE. Trimming cost V 0 bases and J 1 base, with 8 bases left between them. Based on the CDR3 plus reference TRBV9 and TRBJ2-1, the full variable domain is DSGVTQTPKHLITATGQRVTLRCSPRSGDLSVYWYQQSLDQGLQFLIQYYNGEERAKGNILERFSAQQFPDLHSELNLSSLELGDSALYFCASSVEAGSYNEQFFGPGTRLTVL.

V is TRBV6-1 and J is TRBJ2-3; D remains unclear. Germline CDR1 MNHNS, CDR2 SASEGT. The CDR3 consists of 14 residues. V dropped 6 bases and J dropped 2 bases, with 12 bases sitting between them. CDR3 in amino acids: CASRVAGPTDTQYF. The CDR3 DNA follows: TGTGCCAGCAGGGTAGCTGGCCCCACAGATACGCAGTATTTT.

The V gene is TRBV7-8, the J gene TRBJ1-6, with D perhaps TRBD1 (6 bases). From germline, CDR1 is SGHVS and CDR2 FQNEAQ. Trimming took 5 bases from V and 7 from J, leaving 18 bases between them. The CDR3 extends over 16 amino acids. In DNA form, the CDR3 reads TGTGCCAGCAGCGACCCGACAGGCCCGGGGAATTCACCCCTCCACTTT. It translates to CASSDPTGPGNSPLHF.

DNA for the CDR3: TGTGCCAGCAGCTTAGGCGGGCAGTTAAATGAAAAACTGTTTTTT. Translating gives CASSLGGQLNEKLFF. This chain joins TRBV7-8 and TRBJ1-4, with no clear D. Germline-derived CDR1 and CDR2 are SGHVS and FQNEAQ. This CDR3 contains 15 residues. Trimming left V 1 base short and J 5 bases short, with 11 bases between.

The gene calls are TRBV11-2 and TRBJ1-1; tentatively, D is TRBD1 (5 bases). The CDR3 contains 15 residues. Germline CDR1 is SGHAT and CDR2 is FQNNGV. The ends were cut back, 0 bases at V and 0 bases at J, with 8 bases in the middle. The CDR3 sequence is CASSLDADMNTEAFF. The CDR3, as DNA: TGTGCCAGCAGCTTAGATGCGGACATGAACACTGAAGCTTTCTTT.

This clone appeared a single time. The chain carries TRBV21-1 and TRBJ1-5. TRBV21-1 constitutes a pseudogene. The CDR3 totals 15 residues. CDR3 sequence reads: CASKKNLSPHQPQHF. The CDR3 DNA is TGTGCCAGCAAGAAGAACCTAAGCCCCCATCAGCCCCAGCATTTT.

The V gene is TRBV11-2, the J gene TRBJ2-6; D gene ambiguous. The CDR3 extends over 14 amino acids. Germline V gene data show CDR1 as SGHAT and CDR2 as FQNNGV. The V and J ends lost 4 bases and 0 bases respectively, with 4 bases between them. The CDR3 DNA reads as TGTGCCAGCAGCTCTTCCTCTGGGGCCAACGTCCTGACTTTC. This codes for CASSSSSGANVLTF.

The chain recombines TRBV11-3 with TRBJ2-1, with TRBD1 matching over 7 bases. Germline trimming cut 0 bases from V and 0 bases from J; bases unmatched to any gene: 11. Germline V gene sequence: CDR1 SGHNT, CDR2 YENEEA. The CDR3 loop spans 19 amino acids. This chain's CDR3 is CASSLDRPTGPSSYNEQFF. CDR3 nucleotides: TGTGCCAGCAGCTTAGATCGGCCGACAGGGCCGAGCTCCTACAATGAGCAGTTCTTC.

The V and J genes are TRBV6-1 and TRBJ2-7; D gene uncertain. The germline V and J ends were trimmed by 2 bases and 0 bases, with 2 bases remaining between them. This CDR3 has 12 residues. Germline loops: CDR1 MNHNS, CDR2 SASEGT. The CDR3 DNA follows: TGTGCCAGCAGTGAACACTCCTACGAGCAGTACTTC. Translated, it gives CASSEHSYEQYF.

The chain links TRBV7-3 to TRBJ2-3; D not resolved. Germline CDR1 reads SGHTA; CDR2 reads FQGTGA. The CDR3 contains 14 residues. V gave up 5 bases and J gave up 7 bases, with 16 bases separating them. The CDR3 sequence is CASSTLMGSNTQYF. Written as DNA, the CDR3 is TGTGCCAGCAGCACCCTCATGGGCTCAAATACGCAGTATTTT.

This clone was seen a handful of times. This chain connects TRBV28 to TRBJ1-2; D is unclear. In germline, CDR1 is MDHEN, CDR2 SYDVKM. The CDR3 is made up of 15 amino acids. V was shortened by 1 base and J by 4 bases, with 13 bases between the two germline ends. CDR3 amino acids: CASSLSSHLGYGYTF. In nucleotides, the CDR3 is TGTGCCAGCAGTTTATCTTCACACCTTGGCTATGGCTACACCTTC.

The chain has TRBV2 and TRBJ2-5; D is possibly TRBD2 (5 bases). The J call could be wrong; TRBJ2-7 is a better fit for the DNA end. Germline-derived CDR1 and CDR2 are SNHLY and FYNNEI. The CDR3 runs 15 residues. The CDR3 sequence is CASRTDGERSYEQYF. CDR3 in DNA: TGTGCCAGCAGAACCGACGGGGAGCGGTCCTACGAGCAGTACTTC.

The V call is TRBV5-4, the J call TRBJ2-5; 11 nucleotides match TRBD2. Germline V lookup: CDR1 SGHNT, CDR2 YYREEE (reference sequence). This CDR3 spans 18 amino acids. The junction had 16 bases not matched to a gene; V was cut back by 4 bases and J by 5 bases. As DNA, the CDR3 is TGTGCCAGCAGCCGTCCCCCTATAGCGGGAGGGCCTTTGGAGACCCAGTACTTC. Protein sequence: CASSRPPIAGGPLETQYF.

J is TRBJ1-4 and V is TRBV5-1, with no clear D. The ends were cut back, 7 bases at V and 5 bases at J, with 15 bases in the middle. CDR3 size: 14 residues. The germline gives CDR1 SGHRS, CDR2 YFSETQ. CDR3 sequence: CASALSAGNEKLFF. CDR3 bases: TGCGCCAGCGCCCTCAGCGCTGGAAATGAAAAACTGTTTTTT. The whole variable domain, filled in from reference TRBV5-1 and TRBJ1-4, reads KAGVTQTPRYLIKTRGQQVTLSCSPISGHRSVSWYQQTPGQGLQFLFEYFSETQRNKGNFPGRFSGRQFSNSRSEMNVSTLELGDSALYLCASALSAGNEKLFFGSGTQLSVL.

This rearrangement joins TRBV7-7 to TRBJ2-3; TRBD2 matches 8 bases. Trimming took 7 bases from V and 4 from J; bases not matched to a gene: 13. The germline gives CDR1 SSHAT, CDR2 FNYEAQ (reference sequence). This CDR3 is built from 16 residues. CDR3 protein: CASNPLAAGNPDTQYF. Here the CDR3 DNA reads TGTGCCAGCAACCCACTAGCGGCGGGTAACCCAGATACGCAGTATTTT.

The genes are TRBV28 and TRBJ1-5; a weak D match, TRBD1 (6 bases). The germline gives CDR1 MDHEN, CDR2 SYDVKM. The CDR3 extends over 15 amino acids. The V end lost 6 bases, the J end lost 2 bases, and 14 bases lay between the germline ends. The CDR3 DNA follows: TGTGCCAGCAGCTTTAACAGGGTGGGCAATCAGCCCCAGCATTTT. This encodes CASSFNRVGNQPQHF.

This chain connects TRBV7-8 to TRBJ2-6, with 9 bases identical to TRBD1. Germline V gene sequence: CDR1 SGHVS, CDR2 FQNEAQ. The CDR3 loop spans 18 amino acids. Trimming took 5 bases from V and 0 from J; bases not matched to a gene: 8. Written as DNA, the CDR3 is TGTGCCAGCAGCACCCGGACAGGGGCCCTCTCTGGGGCCAACGTCCTGACTTTC. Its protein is CASSTRTGALSGANVLTF.

CDR3 sequence: CASSFSDSTDTQYF. DNA for the CDR3: TGTGCCAGCAGTTTCAGCGATAGCACAGATACGCAGTATTTT. The chain joins TRBV7-3 to TRBJ2-3; no firm D call. V was trimmed by 6 bases and J by 0 bases, leaving 10 bases between them. Germline assignment: CDR1 SGHTA and CDR2 FQGTGA. The CDR3 consists of 14 residues.

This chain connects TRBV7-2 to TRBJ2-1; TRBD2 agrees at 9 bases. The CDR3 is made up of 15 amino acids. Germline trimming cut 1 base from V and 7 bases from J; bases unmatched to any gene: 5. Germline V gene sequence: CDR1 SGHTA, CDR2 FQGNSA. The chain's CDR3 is CASSLELRGGNEQFF. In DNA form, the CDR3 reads TGTGCCAGCAGCTTAGAATTGCGGGGGGGGAATGAGCAGTTCTTC.

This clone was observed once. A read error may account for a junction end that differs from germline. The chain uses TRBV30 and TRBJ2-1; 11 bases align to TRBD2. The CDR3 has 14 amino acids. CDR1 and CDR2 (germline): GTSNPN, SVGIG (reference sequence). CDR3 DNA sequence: TGTGCATGGAGCCCGGGACTAGCGGTCAATGAGCAGTTCTTC. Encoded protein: CAWSPGLAVNEQFF.